This is a list of T cell receptor beta chains from one sample in a study of T cells in Graves' hyperthyroidism and ophthalmopathy. TCRdb fed the multiplex PCR reads into MiXCR, producing one record per CDR3 protein. The sample has a few hundred thousand distinct CDR3 sequences, 15% to 20% seen once. Input material: blood. The source is a woman aged 25 to 39 with Graves' ophthalmopathy. CDR3s include the opening cysteine and the closing phenylalanine or tryptophan. Fields, in order: D gene, clone size, V gene, J gene, CDR3 protein, CDR3 DNA. D genes are given only for firm matches. Only some rows state a clone size, as once, few, many or a class for expanded clones.

-,few,TRBV6-2/TRBV6-3,TRBJ1-1,CASTGTEAFF,TGTGCCAGCACCGGGACTGAAGCTTTCTTT
TRBD2,-,TRBV6-2/TRBV6-3,TRBJ2-7,CASRRLAGINEQYF,TGTGCCAGCAGAAGACTAGCGGGAATAAACGAGCAGTACTTC
TRBD1,many,TRBV2,TRBJ2-7,CASSLTGGTGWSYEQYF,TGTGCCAGCAGTCTGACAGGGGGCACGGGGTGGTCCTACGAGCAGTACTTC
-,many,TRBV30,TRBJ1-1,CALTTGHHAMNTEAFF,TGTGCCCTAACGACGGGACATCACGCCATGAACACTGAAGCTTTCTTT
-,many,TRBV10-1,TRBJ2-7,CASSQAVAYEQYF,TGCGCCAGCAGTCAGGCGGTTGCCTACGAGCAGTACTTC
TRBD2,-,TRBV27,TRBJ2-3,CASSSLGLADSTDTQYF,TGTGCCAGCAGTTCCCTGGGACTAGCGGATTCTACAGATACGCAGTATTTT
-,many,TRBV7-2,TRBJ2-3,CASSLARDTQYF,TGTGCCAGCAGCTTAGCCAGAGATACGCAGTATTTT
TRBD2,many,TRBV6-1,TRBJ2-3,CASSEPTSGLPDTQYF,TGTGCCAGCAGTGAACCTACTAGCGGGTTACCAGATACGCAGTATTTT
TRBD1,-,TRBV12-3/TRBV12-4,TRBJ1-6,CASSLGTGANSPLHF,TGTGCCAGCAGTTTAGGGACAGGGGCGAATTCACCCCTCCACTTT
TRBD2,-,TRBV9,TRBJ2-3,CASSVSGRDGTDTQYF,TGTGCCAGCAGCGTTAGCGGGAGGGACGGCACAGATACGCAGTATTTT
TRBD2,-,TRBV11-2,TRBJ2-7,CASGPTSGTYEQYF,TGTGCCAGCGGCCCGACTAGCGGAACCTACGAGCAGTACTTC
TRBD2,many,TRBV5-1,TRBJ2-7,CASSLGLAGGVYEQYF,TGCGCCAGCAGCTTGGGACTAGCGGGAGGAGTGTACGAGCAGTACTTC
-,many,TRBV7-2,TRBJ2-5,CASSLFRAETQYF,TGTGCCAGCAGCTTATTTAGGGCGGAGACCCAGTACTTC
-,few,TRBV12-3/TRBV12-4,TRBJ2-1,CASSLSGGRLSSGFYNEQFF,TGTGCCAGCAGTTTGTCGGGGGGCCGGCTCTCTAGCGGATTTTACAATGAGCAGTTCTTC
-,many,TRBV28,TRBJ2-7,CASSLYSGGSYEQYF,TGTGCCAGCAGTTTGTACTCCGGAGGCTCCTACGAGCAGTACTTC
-,few,TRBV9,TRBJ1-2,CASSVEGQHGYTF,TGTGCCAGCAGCGTAGAAGGGCAACACGGCTACACCTTC
-,many,TRBV28,TRBJ1-4,CASSTTLLRGAQNEKLFF,TGTGCCAGCAGCACCACCCTCCTTCGGGGGGCCCAGAATGAAAAACTGTTTTTT
-,many,TRBV6-2/TRBV6-3,TRBJ2-7,CASRQIREQYF,TGTGCCAGCAGGCAGATACGCGAGCAGTACTTC
TRBD1,-,TRBV28,TRBJ1-4,CASSTTGRLLNEKLFF,TGTGCCAGCAGCACGACAGGGCGGTTGCTGAATGAAAAACTGTTTTTT
-,many,TRBV12-3/TRBV12-4,TRBJ2-2,CASSLGGARTGELFF,TGTGCCAGCAGTTTAGGGGGGGCTAGGACCGGGGAGCTGTTTTTT
TRBD1,few,TRBV5-1,TRBJ1-1,CASSLNRGGNTEAFF,TGCGCCAGCAGCCTGAACAGGGGCGGGAACACTGAAGCTTTCTTT
-,many,TRBV20-1,TRBJ1-1,CSARPPSGALEAFF,TGCAGTGCTAGACCCCCTTCAGGGGCTCTGGAAGCTTTCTTT
TRBD1,many,TRBV2,TRBJ1-4,CASTWEGAAEKLFF,TGTGCCAGCACCTGGGAGGGGGCAGCTGAAAAACTGTTTTTT
-,-,TRBV7-2,TRBJ2-4,CASSLGATGPKNIQYF,TGTGCCAGCAGCTTAGGAGCTACGGGGCCCAAAAACATTCAGTACTTC
TRBD1,-,TRBV10-3,TRBJ2-1,CAISDPDRGISYNEQFF,TGTGCCATCAGTGACCCCGACAGGGGTATCTCCTACAATGAGCAGTTCTTC
TRBD1,few,TRBV9,TRBJ2-3,CASSVEAQGGTDTQYF,TGTGCCAGCAGCGTAGAGGCCCAGGGGGGCACAGATACGCAGTATTTT
TRBD2,-,TRBV7-2,TRBJ2-1,CASSPSNGSGEFWFF,TGTGCCAGCAGCCCCTCGAACGGGAGCGGGGAGTTTTGGTTCTTC
TRBD1,few,TRBV28,TRBJ1-4,CASSPDRTGGYNEKLFF,TGTGCCAGCAGTCCAGACCGGACAGGGGGGTATAACGAAAAACTGTTTTTT
TRBD1,few,TRBV9,TRBJ2-1,CASSTGGEQFF,TGTGCCAGCAGCACAGGGGGTGAGCAGTTCTTC
-,few,TRBV27,TRBJ2-5,CASSPGTQIQETQYF,TGTGCCAGCAGTCCCGGGACTCAAATCCAAGAGACCCAGTACTTC
-,few,TRBV9,TRBJ2-7,CASSVDGSGDEQYF,TGTGCCAGCAGCGTAGACGGGAGTGGGGACGAGCAGTACTTC
TRBD2,many,TRBV7-2,TRBJ2-3,CASSPGGSGWTDTQYF,TGTGCCAGCAGTCCTGGCGGGAGTGGGTGGACAGATACGCAGTATTTT
-,-,TRBV24-1,TRBJ2-4,CATQGAAENIQYF,TGTGCCACCCAAGGGGCGGCGGAAAACATTCAGTACTTC
-,-,TRBV10-3,TRBJ2-5,CAISESEGRETQYF,TGTGCCATCAGTGAGTCTGAGGGAAGAGAGACCCAGTACTTC
-,many,TRBV14,TRBJ2-1,CASTIGHRVYNEQFF,TGTGCCAGCACCATCGGCCACCGCGTTTACAATGAGCAGTTCTTC
-,-,TRBV11-1,TRBJ2-4,CASSLPGRGIAKNIQYF,TGTGCCAGCAGCTTGCCCGGTAGAGGGATAGCCAAAAACATTCAGTACTTC
-,-,TRBV28,TRBJ2-2,CASNPAVPPGATGELFF,TGTGCCAGCAATCCGGCTGTCCCTCCCGGGGCAACCGGGGAGCTGTTTTTT
TRBD1,-,TRBV2,TRBJ2-7,CASSPGQGPMEQYF,TGTGCCAGCAGTCCGGGACAGGGGCCGATGGAGCAGTACTTC
-,few,TRBV5-6,TRBJ1-1,CASSSGGGGTEAFF,TGTGCCAGCAGCTCGGGGGGGGGTGGCACTGAAGCTTTCTTT
TRBD2,-,TRBV20-1,TRBJ2-2,CSARTSGRGSGELFF,TGCAGTGCCAGGACTAGCGGGAGGGGGTCCGGGGAGCTGTTTTTT
-,-,TRBV6-1,TRBJ2-7,CASNLLSSYEQYF,TGTGCCAGCAACCTCCTTAGCTCCTACGAGCAGTACTTC
-,-,TRBV5-1,TRBJ2-1,CASSLAAGRDEQFF,TGCGCCAGCAGCTTGGCGGCCGGGCGGGATGAGCAGTTCTTC
-,many,TRBV7-3,TRBJ2-1,CASSHLGLEQFF,TGTGCCAGCAGCCACCTTGGGCTTGAGCAGTTCTTC
TRBD2,-,TRBV20-1,TRBJ2-3,CSANGDSSGRPTSTDTQYF,TGCAGTGCGAACGGGGACTCTAGCGGGAGGCCCACTAGCACAGATACGCAGTATTTT
-,many,TRBV28,TRBJ2-1,CATRPSGVYNEQFF,TGTGCCACCCGACCCTCAGGGGTCTACAATGAGCAGTTCTTC
-,many,TRBV5-8,TRBJ1-1,CASSPTRDTQTAFF,TGTGCCAGCAGCCCCACGAGGGACACCCAGACAGCTTTCTTT
-,few,TRBV19,TRBJ1-1,CASSTAPKSDEAFF,TGTGCCAGTAGTACCGCCCCGAAGTCCGATGAAGCTTTCTTT
TRBD1,-,TRBV7-2,TRBJ1-3,CASSLIVDIGGGNTIYF,TGTGCCAGCAGCTTAATCGTCGATATAGGGGGCGGAAACACCATATATTTT
TRBD2,-,TRBV19,TRBJ2-7,CASSIIISGAYEQYF,TGTGCCAGTAGTATAATCATAAGCGGGGCCTACGAGCAGTACTTC
TRBD1,-,TRBV19,TRBJ2-5,CASSPGQNQETQYF,TGTGCCAGTAGTCCGGGACAGAACCAAGAGACCCAGTACTTC
-,many,TRBV5-1,TRBJ2-2,CASRWGPDTGELFF,TGCGCCAGCCGTTGGGGCCCTGACACCGGGGAGCTGTTTTTT
TRBD2,few,TRBV5-1,TRBJ2-6,CASSLRGGDSGANVLTF,TGCGCCAGCAGCTTAAGGGGAGGGGACTCTGGGGCCAACGTCCTGACTTTC